The 22 T cell receptor beta chains below all came from one sample that was sequenced in a study of breast tumors, draining lymph nodes, adjacent tissues. TCRdb itself ran the multiplex PCR reads through MiXCR, one entry per CDR3 protein. The data contain around 250,000 distinct CDR3 sequences, roughly a third of them singletons. The lymph nodes were axillary draining lymph nodes from breast cancer patients. Sequenced material: axillary lymph node tissue. The receptor set was obtained from a female donor with breast cancer. Some clones in this sample may be carry-over from other donors' samples.

Worth noting for this clonotype: A much larger clone is a single base away; this may be a read error. The chain carries TRBV7-2 and TRBJ2-7, with a possible D match to TRBD2 (6 bases). CDR1 SGHTA and CDR2 FQGNSA come from the germline V gene. V lost 11 bases and J 3 bases, leaving 17 bases between the germline ends. The length of the CDR3 is 13 residues. CDR3 region: CAWSGLGGYEQYF. The CDR3 coding sequence is TGTGCCTGGAGTGGCTTGGGAGGCTACGAGCAGTACTTC.

Concerning this clonotype: Just one base apart from a much larger clone, this may be a read error. V gene TRBV11-3 combines with J gene TRBJ2-5; D remains ambiguous. The CDR3 has 16 amino acids. The ends were cut back, 2 bases at V and 2 bases at J, with 15 bases in the middle. The germline V gene encodes CDR1 SGHNT and CDR2 YENEEA. The CDR3 nucleotides are TGTGCCAGCAGCTTAATTCCAGCTACCGGACAAGAGACCCAGTACTTC. Translation gives CASSLIPATGQETQYF.

This clonotype came up many times. The chain has TRBV20-1 and TRBJ2-5; D possibly uses TRBD1 or TRBD2 (5 bases each). The CDR3 sequence is 16 residues long. Germline CDR1 is DFQATT and CDR2 is SNEGSKA (reference sequence). Trimming stripped 3 bases from V and 5 bases from J, with 22 bases between. CDR3 in DNA: TGCAGTGCTAGGTGGGGGTCGCAAATCCCACCGGAGACCCAGTACTTC. Translating gives CSARWGSQIPPETQYF.

J is TRBJ2-2 and V is TRBV5-8; tentatively, D is TRBD1 (5 bases). The ends were cut back, 9 bases at V and 8 bases at J, with 14 bases in the middle. This CDR3 has 12 amino acids. Germline V gene sequence: CDR1 SGHTS, CDR2 YDEGEE. The CDR3 reads CATNKGQGELFF. The CDR3 DNA sequence: TGTGCCACCAACAAGGGGCAGGGGGAGCTGTTTTTT. Together with reference TRBV5-8 and TRBJ2-2, the CDR3 gives the full variable domain: EAGVTQSPTHLIKTRGQQATLRCSPISGHTSVYWYQQALGLGLQFLLWYDEGEERNRGNFPPRFSGRQFPNYSSELNVNALELEDSALYLCATNKGQGELFFGEGSRLTVL.

The chain links TRBV7-3 to TRBJ2-2, with 13 bases that match TRBD2. The germline CDR1 and CDR2 sequences are SGHTA and FQGTGA. The CDR3 is made up of 17 amino acids. V was clipped by 4 bases and J by 4 bases; unmatched bases: 6. The CDR3 DNA reads as TGTGCCAGCAGCTCACTACTAGCGGGAGGGCCCACCGGGGAGCTGTTTTTT. It is translated as CASSSLLAGGPTGELFF.

This clonotype was seen ten or more times. This chain uses TRBV20-1 with TRBJ1-3; 10 positions match TRBD1. Germline V gene sequence: CDR1 DFQATT, CDR2 SNEGSKA (reference sequence). CDR3 size: 17 residues. Losses at the gene ends were 0 bases for V and 2 bases for J; bases not matched to a gene: 7. CDR3 sequence (DNA): TGCAGTGCTAGAGAACCTCGACAGGGGGCAACTGGAAACACCATATATTTT. It yields the protein CSAREPRQGATGNTIYF.

The genes are TRBV5-5 and TRBJ1-5; D might be TRBD1 (5 bases). CDR1 and CDR2 from the germline V gene are SGHKS and YYEKEE (reference sequence). This CDR3 region has 14 residues. V dropped 1 base and J dropped 11 bases, with 16 bases sitting between them. The CDR3 reads CASSLWGGRETQHF. The CDR3 nucleotides are TGTGCCAGCAGCTTGTGGGGGGGAAGAGAGACCCAGCATTTT.

In its sample, this clonotype was seen a few times. J is TRBJ1-2 and V is TRBV6-2 or TRBV6-3; the D is unclear. This CDR3 spans 13 amino acids. V shed 5 bases and J shed 5 bases, with 12 bases lying between them. Germline V gives CDR1 MNHEY, CDR2 SVGEGT. CDR3 coding DNA: TGTGCCAGCAGTAGCTCTTACAATTATGGCTACACCTTC. Protein: CASSSSYNYGYTF.

This rearrangement joins TRBV11-2 to TRBJ1-2; possibly TRBD1 for D (6 bases). Germline V gene sequence: CDR1 SGHAT, CDR2 FQNNGV. V lost 6 bases and J 5 bases, leaving 22 bases between the germline ends. The CDR3 spans 16 residues. CDR3 protein: CASSPLRGPKLYGYTF. In nucleotides, the CDR3 is TGTGCCAGCAGTCCCCTCCGGGGGCCAAAATTATATGGCTACACCTTC.

This chain links TRBV5-1 with TRBJ1-1, with D possibly TRBD1 on 6 matching bases. CDR1 and CDR2 (germline): SGHRS, YFSETQ. V lost 0 bases to trimming and J lost 3 bases, with 12 bases between them. There are 15 residues in the CDR3. CDR3 DNA: TGCGCCAGCAGCTTGGGGCAGGGGCTGTACACTGAAGCTTTCTTT. Encoded protein: CASSLGQGLYTEAFF.

The rearrangement links TRBV28 to TRBJ2-5; D unresolved. The CDR3 covers 15 residues. CDR1 is MDHEN and CDR2 is SYDVKM in the germline V gene. The germline V and J ends were trimmed by 6 bases and 0 bases, with 14 bases remaining between them. The CDR3 sequence is CASSRPAEYQETQYF. The DNA for the CDR3 is TGTGCCAGCAGCCGCCCGGCAGAGTACCAAGAGACCCAGTACTTC.

The rearrangement joins TRBV6-5 to TRBJ2-1; no reliable D call. The germline CDR1 and CDR2 sequences are MNHEY and SVGAGI. Trimming shortened V by 7 bases and J by 4 bases, and 14 bases separated the two germline ends. The CDR3 is made up of 14 amino acids. For the CDR3, the DNA is TGTGCCAGCATGCCCAGCCTCGGTTACAATGAGCAGTTCTTC. This encodes CASMPSLGYNEQFF.

The J gene is TRBJ1-6, the V gene TRBV4-2; 9 bases are a match to TRBD1. The V and J ends lost 2 bases and 7 bases, in that order; junction bases with no gene match: 6. Looked up from germline, CDR1 is LGHNA and CDR2 is YNFKEQ. CDR3 length: 16 residues. DNA for the CDR3: TGTGCCAGCAGCCAATGGGGACAGGGCAGAAATTCACCCCTCCACTTT. Translation gives CASSQWGQGRNSPLHF.

V gene TRBV7-4 combines with J gene TRBJ2-2; D possibly matches TRBD1 or TRBD2 (5 bases each). The germline V gene encodes CDR1 SGHVT and CDR2 SQSDAQ. Between the trimmed V and J ends, which lost 6 bases and 6 bases, there was a span of 23 bases. The CDR3 contains 17 residues. The CDR3 protein is CASRWAGTPRGSGELFF. Written as DNA, the CDR3 is TGTGCCAGCAGATGGGCCGGGACCCCTAGGGGATCCGGGGAGCTGTTTTTT.

The sample holds a few counts of this clonotype. This may come from a read error, since a much larger clone is one base off. This chain connects TRBV20-1 to TRBJ2-3; weak D call: TRBD2 (6 bases). Trimming took off 1 base at V and 8 bases at J, with 16 bases between the two ends. CDR1 and CDR2 from the germline V gene are DFQATT and SNEGSKA (reference sequence). The CDR3 is 14 residues long. In DNA form, the CDR3 reads TGCAGTGCTAGAGGGAGGGCAGACTCGGCTACGCAGTATTTT. This gives the protein CSARGRADSATQYF.

This clonotype was counted many times. The V gene is TRBV12-3 or TRBV12-4, the J gene TRBJ2-3; perhaps D is TRBD1 or TRBD2 (5 bases each). The V end lost 6 bases, the J end lost 7 bases, and 14 bases lay between the germline ends. The length of the CDR3 is 13 residues. This CDR3 reads CASRPRDAYTQYF. The CDR3 bases are TGTGCCAGCAGGCCCAGGGACGCGTATACGCAGTATTTT.

In regard to this clonotype: Given a much more abundant clone one base away, this may be a read error. V usage is TRBV11-3 and J usage is TRBJ2-1; the match to TRBD2 covers 9 bases. Germline assignment: CDR1 SGHNT and CDR2 YENEEA. V shed 2 bases, J shed 5 bases, and the junction held 4 bases outside the gene matches. This CDR3 contains 15 residues. The CDR3 coding sequence is TGTGCCAGCAGCTTAAGGGGACTAGCCCACAATGAGCAGTTCTTC. It translates to CASSLRGLAHNEQFF.

This clonotype has a single count. This rearrangement joins TRBV7-8 to TRBJ2-1; 9 positions agree with TRBD1. CDR1 and CDR2 (germline): SGHVS, FQNEAQ. After removal of 6 bases from V and 6 bases from J, the junction contained 12 bases not matched to a gene. The CDR3 spans 16 residues. CDR3: CASSLRETGGVNEQFF. In nucleotides, the CDR3 is TGTGCCAGCAGTTTGCGTGAGACAGGGGGTGTCAATGAGCAGTTCTTC.

Many counts were recorded for this clonotype. V and J are TRBV24-1 and TRBJ2-7; 8 bases are a match to TRBD2. The CDR3 loop spans 15 amino acids. Germline trimming cut 3 bases from V and 7 bases from J; bases unmatched to any gene: 10. The germline V gene has CDR1 KGHDR and CDR2 SFDVKD. The CDR3 reads CATSDPRGIAGEQYF. CDR3 DNA sequence: TGTGCCACCAGTGATCCTAGGGGGATAGCGGGGGAGCAGTACTTC.

This clonotype appeared many times. The V call is TRBV4-2, the J call TRBJ2-7; 7 bases line up with TRBD2. The ends lost 6 bases at V and 5 bases at J; junction bases unmatched: 13. The CDR3 has 15 residues. Germline CDR1 reads LGHNA; CDR2 reads YNFKEQ. CDR3 residues: CASSRPGLPRHEQYF. CDR3 in DNA: TGTGCCAGCAGTCGTCCGGGACTACCCCGTCACGAGCAGTACTTC.

The V call is TRBV10-3, the J call TRBJ2-7; 8 bases are a match to TRBD1. This CDR3 contains 15 residues. The junction had 16 bases not matched to a gene; V was cut back by 10 bases and J by 5 bases. Germline values: CDR1 ENHRY, CDR2 SYGVKD. The CDR3 region has the DNA TGTGCCAGCAGCTTATCGGACAGGGATTACAACGAGCAGTACTTC. It codes for CASSLSDRDYNEQYF.

This clonotype was seen at least ten times. The CDR3 region has the DNA TGTGCCAGCAGCTCCACGACTGTGACTAGCGTAGCACTCAACTCCTACAATGAGCAGTTCTTC. Its protein is CASSSTTVTSVALNSYNEQFF. The chain recombines TRBV7-9 with TRBJ2-1; 8 bases line up with TRBD2. Looked up from germline, CDR1 is SEHNR and CDR2 is FQNEAQ (reference sequence). The CDR3 runs 21 residues. V lost 4 bases, J lost 0 bases, and 20 bases stayed unmatched. Variable domain in full (rest from reference TRBV7-9 and TRBJ2-1): DTGVSQNPRHKITKRGQNVTFRCDPISEHNRLYWYRQTLGQGPEFLTYFQNEAQLEKSRLLSDRFSAERPKGSFSTLEIQRTEQGDSAMYLCASSSTTVTSVALNSYNEQFFGPGTRLTVL.